Listed here are 28 T cell receptor beta chains from one sample, sequenced in a study of shared clonotypes between healthy human individuals. Libraries were prepared by immunoSEQ multiplex PCR; TCRdb keeps only in-frame clonotypes and omits some of them. The sample holds 700,000 or so clones, around 72% seen once. The sequencing input was memory CD4+ T cells sorted from blood. Subset reported: CD45RA-negative fraction. Receptors were obtained from a woman in her 30s in good health.

This clone was picked up a small number of times. This chain uses TRBV12-5 with TRBJ2-1; 8 bases align to TRBD2. CDR3 length equals 15 residues. Germline V gene lookup returns CDR1 LGHNT and CDR2 FRNRAP. Losses at the gene ends were 5 bases for V and 3 bases for J; bases not matched to a gene: 6. Here the CDR3 DNA reads TGTGCTAGTGGTCTGGGACTAGTCGACTACAATGAGCAGTTCTTC. It translates to CASGLGLVDYNEQFF.

The genes are TRBV18 and TRBJ2-1, with 11 positions matching TRBD1. This CDR3 has 15 amino acids. V lost 5 bases to trimming and J lost 3 bases; unmatched junction nucleotides: 3. The germline V gene encodes CDR1 KGHSH and CDR2 LQKENI. The CDR3: CASSTGTGGYNEQFF. DNA for the CDR3: TGTGCCAGCTCAACCGGGACAGGGGGCTACAATGAGCAGTTCTTC.

The V call is TRBV6-5, the J call TRBJ2-7, with TRBD2 identical over 10 bases. Germline CDR1 and CDR2: MNHEY and SVGAGI. Trimming at V came to 0 bases and at J to 3 bases, leaving 2 bases not matched to a gene. The CDR3 is made up of 15 amino acids. This chain's CDR3 is CASSYSVAGGYEQYF. CDR3 bases: TGTGCCAGCAGTTACTCTGTAGCGGGAGGCTACGAGCAGTACTTC.

This clone was detected only a few times. This chain links TRBV2 with TRBJ1-5; TRBD1 aligns across 9 bases. J lost 0 bases, V lost 5 bases, and 8 bases had no gene match. The CDR3 has 17 residues. CDR1 is SNHLY and CDR2 is FYNNEI in the germline V gene. This CDR3 is CASSKTGGPPSNQPQHF. CDR3 bases: TGTGCCAGCAGTAAAACAGGGGGCCCCCCTAGCAATCAGCCCCAGCATTTT.

This rearrangement joins TRBV6-1 to TRBJ1-4; TRBD1 might be the D (5 bases). Trimming pared 5 bases from V and 6 bases from J, leaving 10 bases between. The CDR3 is 13 residues long. CDR1 and CDR2 from the germline V gene are MNHNS and SASEGT. For the CDR3, the DNA is TGTGCCAGCAGTCTCAGGGATTATGAAAAACTGTTTTTT. This translates into CASSLRDYEKLFF.

The chain carries TRBV30 and TRBJ1-5, with a tentative D call TRBD1 (5 bases). The CDR3 is made up of 14 amino acids. Trimming left V 5 bases short and J 2 bases short, with 13 bases between. Per the germline V gene, CDR1 is GTSNPN and CDR2 is SVGIG (reference sequence). Here the CDR3 reads CAWARDRGNQPQHF. The DNA for the CDR3 is TGTGCCTGGGCCAGGGATAGGGGCAATCAGCCCCAGCATTTT.

The rearrangement links TRBV5-4 to TRBJ2-1; 12 bases are a match to TRBD2. CDR1 is SGHNT and CDR2 is YYREEE in the germline V gene (reference sequence). This CDR3 is 16 amino acids long. Trimming removed 7 bases from V and 5 bases from J; junction bases left unmatched: 10. The CDR3 nucleotides are TGTGCCAGCCAGCCGCGGACTAGCGGGATCCACAATGAGCAGTTCTTC. Translated, it gives CASQPRTSGIHNEQFF.

This clone has a handful of counts. This chain links TRBV11-2 with TRBJ2-2; the D is unclear. The CDR3 is made up of 13 amino acids. Trimming left V 1 base short and J 6 bases short, with 6 bases between. CDR1 is SGHAT and CDR2 is FQNNGV in the germline V gene. CDR3 coding DNA: TGTGCCAGCAGCTTAGGCGAGTCCGGGGAGCTGTTTTTT. The encoded protein is CASSLGESGELFF.

V and J are TRBV7-9 and TRBJ2-6; TRBD2 agrees at 13 bases. The CDR3 is 18 residues long. V lost 6 bases and J lost 1; bases outside the gene matches: 6. Germline assignment: CDR1 SEHNR and CDR2 FQNEAQ (reference sequence). The CDR3 nucleotides are TGTGCCAGCAGGCCGGGACTAGCGGGAAGTTCTGGGGCCAACGTCCTGACTTTC. It encodes CASRPGLAGSSGANVLTF.

This chain links TRBV7-9 with TRBJ2-2; 8 bases fit TRBD1. Germline V CDR1 and CDR2: SEHNR, FQNEAQ (reference sequence). The CDR3 length is 15 residues. Trimming took 5 bases from V and 2 from J; bases not matched to a gene: 4. The CDR3 is CASSETGVNTGELFF. The CDR3 DNA sequence: TGTGCCAGCAGCGAGACAGGGGTTAACACCGGGGAGCTGTTTTTT.

The J gene is TRBJ2-5, the V gene TRBV29-1; 8 bases are a match to TRBD2. The germline CDR1 and CDR2 sequences are SQVTM and ANQGSEA. The CDR3 totals 12 residues. Germline trimming cut 3 bases from V and 8 bases from J; bases unmatched to any gene: 5. The CDR3 region is CSVEGLDDTQYF. DNA of the CDR3: TGCAGCGTTGAGGGACTAGATGACACCCAGTACTTC.

A note on this clone: The same CDR3 is also encoded by other DNA sequences in this sample. This rearrangement joins TRBV10-2 to TRBJ1-1; D perhaps matches TRBD1 (6 bases). V was pared by 2 bases and J by 4 bases, with 8 bases between. CDR1 and CDR2 (germline): WSHSY, SAAADI. The length of the CDR3 is 13 residues. CDR3 nucleotide sequence: TGCGCCAGCAGTGAGACAGGGCTCACTGAAGCTTTCTTT. It specifies CASSETGLTEAFF.

The J gene is TRBJ2-1, the V gene TRBV9; the D call may be TRBD1 or TRBD2 (5 bases each). The CDR3 totals 14 residues. Germline assignment: CDR1 SGDLS and CDR2 YYNGEE. Trimming left V 0 bases short and J 6 bases short, with 10 bases between. The DNA of the CDR3 is TGTGCCAGCAGCGTAGCTGGGACCCTCAATGAGCAGTTCTTC. Amino acid sequence: CASSVAGTLNEQFF.

The chain is built from TRBV19 and TRBJ2-7, with 10 bases lining up with TRBD1. Germline V lookup: CDR1 LNHDA, CDR2 SQIVND (reference sequence). The CDR3 contains 15 residues. Trimming cost V 4 bases and J 2 bases; bases outside gene matches: 5. The CDR3 DNA reads as TGTGCCAGTAGTACGGGACAGGGGATGACCTACGAGCAGTACTTC. Translating it yields CASSTGQGMTYEQYF.

V usage is TRBV18 and J usage is TRBJ2-5; D is possibly TRBD2 (5 bases). The CDR3 covers 18 residues. Trimming took off 0 bases at V and 2 bases at J, with 19 bases between the two ends. CDR1 and CDR2 from the germline V gene are KGHSH and LQKENI. The CDR3 region is CASSPPLAGGGWQETQYF. DNA for the CDR3: TGTGCCAGCTCACCACCGCTCGCGGGCGGTGGTTGGCAAGAGACCCAGTACTTC.

The chain uses TRBV27 and TRBJ2-7; no clear D gene. This CDR3 spans 16 amino acids. Germline V gene lookup returns CDR1 MNHEY and CDR2 SMNVEV (reference sequence). V lost 5 bases to trimming and J lost 6 bases, with 23 bases between them. The CDR3 loop reads CASSPLPTSIRSEQYF. The CDR3 DNA reads TGTGCCAGCAGTCCCCTCCCGACAAGTATAAGGAGCGAGCAGTACTTC.

The chain joins TRBV7-9 to TRBJ2-6; D not resolved. Trimming cost V 0 bases and J 4 bases, with 7 bases left between them. This CDR3 contains 15 residues. CDR1 and CDR2 (germline): SEHNR, FQNEAQ (reference sequence). The CDR3 spells CASSLAPTGANVLTF. Here the CDR3 DNA reads TGTGCCAGCAGCTTAGCGCCGACAGGGGCCAACGTCCTGACTTTC.

The V and J genes are TRBV7-8 and TRBJ2-5, with 9 bases aligning to TRBD1. Germline V gene data show CDR1 as SGHVS and CDR2 as FQNEAQ. V lost 3 bases to trimming and J lost 2 bases; unmatched junction nucleotides: 10. The CDR3 spans 17 residues. The CDR3 here is CASSLGLIQGAQETQYF. The CDR3 DNA is TGTGCCAGCAGCTTGGGCCTAATACAGGGGGCTCAAGAGACCCAGTACTTC.

This chain links TRBV18 with TRBJ2-5, with TRBD1 identical over 8 bases. V lost 3 bases to trimming and J lost 4 bases; unmatched junction nucleotides: 7. There are 15 residues in the CDR3. The V gene's germline CDR1 is KGHSH and CDR2 LQKENI. CDR3 sequence reads: CASSPDRAYRETQYF. The DNA for the CDR3 is TGTGCCAGCTCACCGGACAGGGCGTATCGAGAGACCCAGTACTTC.

This clone was recorded many times. The chain links TRBV21-1 to TRBJ2-7; the DNA was not compared with TRBD2, the D call given in the table. TRBV21-1 is a listed pseudogene. The CDR3 runs 18 residues. The CDR3 bases are TGTGCCAGCAGCAGAACTAGCGGGAGGACCTCCCACTCCTACGAGCAGTACTTC. It encodes CASSRTSGRTSHSYEQYF.

As to this clone: A far larger clone is one base from this, pointing to a likely read error. Other DNA variants within this sample encode the same CDR3. J is TRBJ2-7 and V is TRBV5-1; 7 bases fit TRBD1. Germline CDR1 is SGHRS and CDR2 is YFSETQ. The CDR3 extends over 14 amino acids. The CDR3 sequence is CASSSGTETYEQYF. The CDR3 DNA sequence: TGCGCTAGCAGTTCCGGGACAGAGACCTACGAGCAGTACTTC.

V usage is TRBV6-1 and J usage is TRBJ1-5; the D gene is possibly TRBD1 (6 bases). This CDR3 has 15 amino acids. Trimming pared 6 bases from V and 6 bases from J, leaving 18 bases between. Per germline, CDR1 MNHNS and CDR2 SASEGT. This CDR3 reads CASSPQGPQFQPQHF. DNA of the CDR3: TGTGCCAGCAGCCCACAGGGCCCCCAATTTCAGCCCCAGCATTTT.

J is TRBJ2-4 and V is TRBV21-1; TRBD1, the table's D call, was not compared with the DNA. TRBV21-1 has pseudogene status. This CDR3 has 16 amino acids. CDR3 in DNA: TGTGCCAGCAGCAAATGGACAGGGGGTGAACATGACATTCAGTACTTC. Residues: CASSKWTGGEHDIQYF.

This clone has just a few counts. The genes are TRBV7-9 and TRBJ1-1; D unresolved. V was pared by 2 bases and J by 1 base, with 11 bases between. Germline-derived CDR1 and CDR2 are SEHNR and FQNEAQ (reference sequence). CDR3 size: 15 residues. CDR3: CASSLSGNTNTEAFF. The CDR3 DNA is TGTGCCAGCAGCTTATCGGGAAATACGAACACTGAAGCTTTCTTT.

This chain links TRBV5-1 with TRBJ2-2; 7 nucleotides align to TRBD1. Germline V CDR1 and CDR2: SGHRS, YFSETQ. After removal of 3 bases from V and 3 bases from J, the junction contained 5 bases not matched to a gene. The CDR3 extends over 15 amino acids. CDR3 sequence: CASSSYDRDTGELFF. CDR3 in DNA: TGCGCCAGCAGCTCCTACGACAGGGACACCGGGGAGCTGTTTTTT.

The genes are TRBV7-2 and TRBJ1-3; the D is unclear. Trimming pared 0 bases from V and 3 bases from J, leaving 6 bases between. The length of the CDR3 is 14 residues. The germline V gene encodes CDR1 SGHTA and CDR2 FQGNSA. CDR3 nucleotide sequence: TGTGCCAGCAGCTTAGCAGGGCGTGGAAACACCATATATTTT. The encoded protein is CASSLAGRGNTIYF.

The CDR3 nucleotides read TGTGCCAGCAGCTTGACCGGGACAGGGGTTGGAGAGCAGTACTTC. Translating gives CASSLTGTGVGEQYF. The chain employs TRBV5-5 and TRBJ2-7; 10 bases align to TRBD1. V shed 1 base and J 7 bases; nucleotides not matched to a gene: 8. The CDR3 covers 15 residues. In germline, CDR1 is SGHKS, CDR2 YYEKEE (reference sequence).

The chain carries TRBV5-1 and TRBJ2-1, with TRBD2 matching over 11 bases. The J segment lost 8 bases and the V segment lost 4 bases, leaving 8 bases of the junction unmatched. The CDR3 has 15 amino acids. CDR1 and CDR2 (germline): SGHRS, YFSETQ. This CDR3 reads CASSLYVAGGDEQFF. CDR3 nucleotides: TGCGCCAGCAGCCTCTATGTAGCGGGAGGGGATGAGCAGTTCTTC. Looking up the rest from reference TRBV5-1 and TRBJ2-1 gives the full variable domain: KAGVTQTPRYLIKTRGQQVTLSCSPISGHRSVSWYQQTPGQGLQFLFEYFSETQRNKGNFPGRFSGRQFSNSRSEMNVSTLELGDSALYLCASSLYVAGGDEQFFGPGTRLTVL.